Listed here are 25 T cell receptor beta chains from one sample, sequenced in a study of cytomegalovirus exposure and HLA in healthy donors. This PCR relied on a set of 60 Vbeta primers and 13 Jbeta primers. Profiling relied on immunoSEQ multiplex PCR, and the TCRdb table lists in-frame clones only, not all of them. Altogether tens of thousands of clones are present, around two fifths being singletons, with the ten largest covering roughly 2%. The sample was PBMCs. The source is a woman between 50 and 59 years old in good health and CMV-seronegative.

This chain connects TRBV19 to TRBJ2-3, with 11 nucleotides matching TRBD2. Germline V lookup: CDR1 LNHDA, CDR2 SQIVND (reference sequence). The CDR3 has 18 residues. V lost 1 base and J lost 4; bases outside the gene matches: 10. In DNA, the CDR3 is TGTGCCAGTAGTATAGCTGTTTTAGCGGGGGGGCTGGCAGATACGCAGTATTTT. This encodes CASSIAVLAGGLADTQYF. The whole variable domain, remainder taken from reference TRBV19 and TRBJ2-3, is DGGITQSPKYLFRKEGQNVTLSCEQNLNHDAMYWYRQDPGQGLRLIYYSQIVNDFQKGDIAEGYSVSREKKESFPLTVTSAQKNPTAFYLCASSIAVLAGGLADTQYFGPGTRLTVL.

The chain has TRBV6-1 and TRBJ2-3; 7 nucleotides align to TRBD2. V shed 6 bases and J 3 bases; nucleotides not matched to a gene: 9. Germline CDR1 MNHNS, CDR2 SASEGT. This CDR3 comprises 15 residues. CDR3: CASSPGGVGTDTQYF. The CDR3 DNA reads TGTGCCAGCAGCCCTGGGGGGGTTGGGACAGATACGCAGTATTTT.

The V and J genes are TRBV5-1 and TRBJ2-3, with 7 bases that match TRBD1. Germline lookup yields CDR1 SGHRS and CDR2 YFSETQ. The CDR3 totals 16 residues. With 4 bases clipped from V and 0 bases from J, the junction kept 8 bases outside the gene matches. The CDR3 sequence: CASSEGQHLSTDTQYF. The DNA of the CDR3 is TGCGCCAGCAGCGAGGGACAGCACCTTAGCACAGATACGCAGTATTTT. The complete variable domain, with remaining parts taken from reference TRBV5-1 and TRBJ2-3, reads KAGVTQTPRYLIKTRGQQVTLSCSPISGHRSVSWYQQTPGQGLQFLFEYFSETQRNKGNFPGRFSGRQFSNSRSEMNVSTLELGDSALYLCASSEGQHLSTDTQYFGPGTRLTVL.

The chain joins TRBV18 to TRBJ1-2, with D hard to call. Trimming removed 2 bases at V and 7 bases at J, with 14 bases between. CDR1 is KGHSH, CDR2 LQKENI, per germline. The CDR3 runs to 14 residues. The CDR3 nucleotides read TGTGCCAGCTCACCAAGAATAGTAACGAGTGGCTACACCTTC. This translates into CASSPRIVTSGYTF.

The chain combines TRBV27 with TRBJ1-1; D might be TRBD1 (6 bases). This CDR3 is 17 amino acids long. The V end lost 0 bases, the J end lost 4 bases, and 18 bases lay between the germline ends. CDR1 MNHEY and CDR2 SMNVEV come from the germline V gene (reference sequence). CDR3 in amino acids: CASSLSRDILWGTEAFF. CDR3 sequence (DNA): TGTGCCAGCAGTTTATCACGGGACATTCTTTGGGGCACTGAAGCTTTCTTT.

V and J are TRBV5-6 and TRBJ1-1, with D possibly matching TRBD1 (5 bases). Trimming cost V 4 bases and J 1 base, with 11 bases left between them. Germline V gene data show CDR1 as SGHDT and CDR2 as YYEEEE. This CDR3 has 14 residues. CDR3 residues: CASSPLGGNTEAFF. As DNA, the CDR3 is TGTGCCAGCAGCCCACTCGGGGGGAACACTGAAGCTTTCTTT.

The chain joins TRBV5-1 to TRBJ2-3; no clear D. The V gene's germline CDR1 is SGHRS and CDR2 YFSETQ. Trimming removed 4 bases from V and 2 bases from J, with 11 bases in between. CDR3 length equals 14 residues. This CDR3 reads CASSPQEDTDTQYF. CDR3 sequence (DNA): TGCGCCAGCAGCCCCCAAGAGGACACAGATACGCAGTATTTT.

The gene calls are TRBV29-1 and TRBJ2-6; TRBD1 matches at 7 bases. The CDR3 consists of 16 residues. The J segment lost 3 bases and the V segment lost 4 bases, leaving 9 bases of the junction unmatched. CDR1 is SQVTM, CDR2 ANQGSEA, per germline. The CDR3 region is CSVVPHRDSGANVLTF. CDR3 bases: TGCAGCGTTGTCCCACACCGGGACAGTGGGGCCAACGTCCTGACTTTC.

This clone was counted between two and nine times. The gene calls are TRBV5-1 and TRBJ1-2, with a tentative D call TRBD1 (6 bases). The CDR3 covers 15 residues. In germline, CDR1 is SGHRS, CDR2 YFSETQ. Trimming pared 0 bases from V and 0 bases from J, leaving 9 bases between. This CDR3 is CASSLGQATNYGYTF. As DNA, the CDR3 is TGCGCCAGCAGCTTGGGACAGGCCACTAACTATGGCTACACCTTC.

The chain combines TRBV6-6 with TRBJ2-7; tentative D call: TRBD1 (5 bases). The V and J ends lost 7 bases and 1 base respectively, with 20 bases between them. The CDR3 sequence is 16 residues long. Looked up from germline, CDR1 is MNHNY and CDR2 is SVGAGI (reference sequence). This CDR3 is CASNERWQGGSYEQYF. As DNA, the CDR3 is TGTGCCAGCAACGAAAGGTGGCAGGGTGGATCCTACGAGCAGTACTTC.

V gene TRBV11-2 combines with J gene TRBJ2-1; D remains ambiguous. V shed 5 bases and J shed 5 bases, with 10 bases lying between them. The CDR3 runs 13 residues. Germline V gene lookup returns CDR1 SGHAT and CDR2 FQNNGV. The CDR3 DNA is TGTGCCAGCAGCCGCGATCGGGACAATGAGCAGTTCTTC. Translating it yields CASSRDRDNEQFF.

The chain employs TRBV5-1 and TRBJ2-5; D is possibly TRBD1 (6 bases). V was clipped by 1 base and J by 2 bases, with 12 bases between them. The germline CDR1 and CDR2 sequences are SGHRS and YFSETQ. There are 15 residues in the CDR3. The DNA of the CDR3 is TGCGCCAGCAGCTTGTTGCCAGGGGTGCAAGAGACCCAGTACTTC. This gives the protein CASSLLPGVQETQYF.

The genes are TRBV19 and TRBJ2-3; TRBD2 aligns across 7 bases. The CDR3 is made up of 12 amino acids. The germline V gene has CDR1 LNHDA and CDR2 SQIVND (reference sequence). The V gene end was trimmed by 6 bases and the J gene end by 6 bases; junction bases not matched to a gene: 3. CDR3 residues: CASSAGADTQYF. As DNA, the CDR3 is TGTGCCAGTAGCGCGGGAGCGGATACGCAGTATTTT.

J is TRBJ2-7 and V is TRBV11-2; unclear D gene. The CDR3 covers 15 residues. Trimming shortened V by 3 bases and J by 5 bases, and 17 bases separated the two germline ends. CDR1 and CDR2 from the germline V gene are SGHAT and FQNNGV. The CDR3 loop reads CASSLAARQMDEQYF. The CDR3 nucleotides read TGTGCCAGCAGCTTGGCCGCCCGCCAGATGGACGAGCAGTACTTC.

V usage is TRBV5-4 and J usage is TRBJ2-2; 8 nucleotides match TRBD1. The CDR3 has 16 amino acids. CDR1 is SGHNT and CDR2 is YYREEE in the germline V gene (reference sequence). V was clipped by 4 bases and J by 7 bases; unmatched bases: 12. CDR3 sequence: CASSPGQGGPVGELFF. Here the CDR3 DNA reads TGTGCCAGCAGCCCCGGACAGGGAGGCCCTGTCGGGGAGCTGTTTTTT.

The table lists this clone with a few counts. The chain links TRBV5-4 to TRBJ1-6; no clear D. The V gene's germline CDR1 is SGHNT and CDR2 YYREEE (reference sequence). V was pared by 0 bases and J by 6 bases, with 7 bases between. The CDR3 is 14 residues long. The CDR3 here is CASSLEGVNSPLHF. The CDR3 nucleotides are TGTGCCAGCAGCTTGGAGGGAGTTAATTCACCCCTCCACTTT.

The chain has TRBV6-1 and TRBJ2-4, with 8 nucleotides matching TRBD2. The CDR3 contains 13 residues. Germline V gene lookup returns CDR1 MNHNS and CDR2 SASEGT. V lost 7 bases and J lost 5; bases outside the gene matches: 4. The CDR3 DNA reads TGTGCCAGCACCCGGCGGGGGGAAAACATTCAGTACTTC. Its translation is CASTRRGENIQYF.

The genes are TRBV2 and TRBJ2-7, with TRBD1 matching over 7 bases. With V trimmed by 3 bases and J by 4 bases, 6 bases remained unmatched. Germline V gene lookup returns CDR1 SNHLY and CDR2 FYNNEI. This CDR3 is built from 14 residues. The CDR3, as DNA: TGTGCCAGCAGTGATTCGGGACAGCCATACGAGCAGTACTTC. Translated, it gives CASSDSGQPYEQYF.

V usage is TRBV30 and J usage is TRBJ1-2, with 7 bases aligning to TRBD1. J gave up 14 bases and V 0 bases, and 12 bases lay outside the gene matches. Germline V gene lookup returns CDR1 GTSNPN and CDR2 SVGIG (reference sequence). This CDR3 is 13 amino acids long. The CDR3 coding sequence is TGTGCCTGGAGTGTACAGGGGTTAGTTTTTGTAACCTTC. Protein sequence: CAWSVQGLVFVTF.

This clone was seen more than once but under ten times. The CDR3 loop reads CASTRTGLYGYTF. The CDR3 DNA follows: TGTGCCAGCACCCGGACAGGACTCTATGGCTACACCTTC. This sequence joins TRBV27 and TRBJ1-2, with 7 bases fitting TRBD1. The CDR3 covers 13 residues. Germline lookup yields CDR1 MNHEY and CDR2 SMNVEV (reference sequence). Trimming took 7 bases from V and 4 from J; bases not matched to a gene: 6.

Details on this clone: An end of the junction does not agree with germline; a read error may underlie this. J is TRBJ1-4 and V is TRBV15, with TRBD1 as a possible D gene (5 bases). This CDR3 is 14 amino acids long. Germline assignment: CDR1 LNHNV and CDR2 YYDKDF (reference sequence). CDR3 DNA: TGTGCCACCAGCAGAGACCCCCGACAGATTTTTATGGTTTTT. It yields the protein CATSRDPRQIFMVF.

The chain joins TRBV5-5 to TRBJ2-1; 9 bases fit TRBD2. The CDR3 is 14 residues long. V lost 0 bases, J lost 15 bases, and 10 bases stayed unmatched. The germline V gene has CDR1 SGHKS and CDR2 YYEKEE (reference sequence). CDR3 in DNA: TGTGCCAGCAGCTTGGGGCGGGAGGGCCTGGTCTGGTTCTTC. Residues: CASSLGREGLVWFF.

The chain joins TRBV13 to TRBJ2-3; D might be TRBD2 (5 bases). Germline CDR1 PRHDT, CDR2 FYEKMQ (reference sequence). CDR3 length: 13 amino acids. With 8 bases removed from V and 6 bases from J, the gap between germline ends came to 15 bases. The CDR3 region is CASGTRPSDTQYF. The CDR3 coding sequence is TGTGCCAGCGGCACTAGGCCCTCGGATACGCAGTATTTT.

This clone was picked up a small number of times. V usage is TRBV11-3 and J usage is TRBJ2-1; 7 bases agree with TRBD1. Germline values: CDR1 SGHNT, CDR2 YENEEA. There are 14 residues in the CDR3. Trimming at V came to 5 bases and at J to 7 bases, leaving 8 bases not matched to a gene. In nucleotides, the CDR3 is TGTGCCAGCAGCCCCCACAGGGGCGGTAATGAGCAGTTCTTC. Its protein is CASSPHRGGNEQFF. The variable domain in full, with the rest retrieved from reference TRBV11-3 and TRBJ2-1, is EAGVVQSPRYKIIEKKQPVAFWCNPISGHNTLYWYLQNLGQGPELLIRYENEEAVDDSQLPKDRFSAERLKGVDSTLKIQPAELGDSAVYLCASSPHRGGNEQFFGPGTRLTVL.

The genes are TRBV6-5 and TRBJ1-2; D is unclear. Trimming shortened V by 6 bases and J by 0 bases, and 11 bases separated the two germline ends. This CDR3 spans 14 amino acids. CDR1 and CDR2 from the germline V gene are MNHEY and SVGAGI. CDR3 nucleotides: TGTGCCAGCAGCCGGACTGTAGCTAACTATGGCTACACCTTC. Translating gives CASSRTVANYGYTF.